A selection of T cell receptor beta chains follows, all from one sample in a study of cytomegalovirus exposure and HLA in healthy donors. Assay: immunoSEQ multiplex PCR; the TCRdb copy retains only in-frame clones and omits some. This sample yields 200,000 to 300,000 clones, of which 82% are seen a single time; around 5% belongs to the top ten. Material for sequencing was PBMCs. These receptors all stem from a woman between 35 and 50 years old in good health and CMV-seropositive. CDR3s include the opening cysteine and the closing phenylalanine or tryptophan. The order of the fields is J gene, D gene, V gene, CDR3 DNA, CDR3 protein. The D gene is left open where the match is weak.

J: TRBJ2-7
D: TRBD1
V: TRBV28
DNA: TGTGCCAGCAGTTTTGGGACAGGTTTTACCTACGAGCAGTACTTC
CDR3: CASSFGTGFTYEQYF

J: TRBJ2-7
D: .
V: TRBV27
DNA: TGTGCCAGCAGTTTTGTGGGAGAGGAGCAGTACTTC
CDR3: CASSFVGEEQYF

J: TRBJ2-7
D: .
V: TRBV19
DNA: TGTGCCAGTAGTGTTGGCGGGGGCCGCTACGAGCAGTACTTC
CDR3: CASSVGGGRYEQYF

J: TRBJ1-5
D: TRBD1
V: TRBV18
DNA: TGTGCCAGCTCTTGGGGACAGGATAGCAATCAGCCCCAGCATTTT
CDR3: CASSWGQDSNQPQHF

J: TRBJ2-1
D: TRBD2
V: TRBV27
DNA: TGTGCCAGCAGGACACTAGCGGGGTATGAGCAGTTCTTC
CDR3: CASRTLAGYEQFF

J: TRBJ2-7
D: .
V: TRBV4-1
DNA: TGCGCCAGCAGCCAAGAGTGGCAGGGCGGCACAACCTACGAGCAGTACTTC
CDR3: CASSQEWQGGTTYEQYF

J: TRBJ1-1
D: .
V: TRBV5-4
DNA: TGTGCCAGCAGCTTGTGGGTAGAGAGGACTGAAGCTTTCTTT
CDR3: CASSLWVERTEAFF

J: TRBJ1-2
D: TRBD1
V: TRBV2
DNA: TGTGCCAGCAGGTCACAGGGGTATGGCTACACCTTC
CDR3: CASRSQGYGYTF

J: TRBJ2-3
D: .
V: TRBV11-2
DNA: TGTGCCAGCAGCTATCTAGGGGTTCGCACAGATACGCAGTATTTT
CDR3: CASSYLGVRTDTQYF

J: TRBJ1-2
D: .
V: TRBV19
DNA: TGTGCCAGTAGGGGAGGGATGGAGAACTATGGCTACACCTTC
CDR3: CASRGGMENYGYTF

J: TRBJ1-3
D: .
V: TRBV28
DNA: TGTGCCCTTGGAGACAGCTCTGGAAACACCATATATTTT
CDR3: CALGDSSGNTIYF

J: TRBJ1-4
D: .
V: TRBV5-1
DNA: TGCGCCAGCAGCTTGGGGACTGGTGGAAAACTGTTTTTT
CDR3: CASSLGTGGKLFF

J: TRBJ1-5
D: TRBD1
V: TRBV4-1
DNA: TGCGCCAGCAGCCCGAGGGACAGGGGGCAAGGGCTGGGTCAGCCCCAGCATTTT
CDR3: CASSPRDRGQGLGQPQHF

J: TRBJ2-5
D: TRBD1
V: TRBV4-1
DNA: TGCGCCAGCAGCCTAAGGGACAGGGTAACAGAGACCCAGTACTTC
CDR3: CASSLRDRVTETQYF

J: TRBJ1-1
D: .
V: TRBV6-5
DNA: TGTGCCAGCAGGGCGGGACCCTTGAACACTGAAGCTTTCTTT
CDR3: CASRAGPLNTEAFF

J: TRBJ2-1
D: TRBD2
V: TRBV19
DNA: TGTGCCAGTAGTATAAGGGGACTAGCTCTCGATGAGCAGTTCTTC
CDR3: CASSIRGLALDEQFF

J: TRBJ1-2
D: TRBD1
V: TRBV27
DNA: TGTGCCAGCAGTGCGTCACGGGACAGATATGAGGACACCTTC
CDR3: CASSASRDRYEDTF

J: TRBJ1-6
D: TRBD1
V: TRBV7-8
DNA: TGTGCCAGCAGCGCCTGGACAGGGGGCGGTAATTCACCCCTCCACTTT
CDR3: CASSAWTGGGNSPLHF

J: TRBJ2-2
D: .
V: TRBV29-1
DNA: TGCAGCGTTACTAACACCGGGGAGCTGTTTTTT
CDR3: CSVTNTGELFF

J: TRBJ1-5
D: TRBD1
V: TRBV5-1
DNA: TGCGCCAGCAGCCCCACAGGGGATCAGCCCCAGCATTTT
CDR3: CASSPTGDQPQHF

J: TRBJ2-1
D: TRBD2
V: TRBV11-2
DNA: TGTGCCAGCAGCTTAGATAGGGCGGGGGGCAATGAGCAGTTCTTC
CDR3: CASSLDRAGGNEQFF

J: TRBJ2-1
D: TRBD1
V: TRBV7-3
DNA: TGTGCCAGCAGCTCCCAGGGAAGACAGGGCAATGAGCAGTTCTTC
CDR3: CASSSQGRQGNEQFF

J: TRBJ2-5
D: TRBD2
V: TRBV9
DNA: TGTGCCAGCAGCTTACGGACTAGGGGAGAGACCCAGTACTTC
CDR3: CASSLRTRGETQYF

J: TRBJ2-3
D: TRBD2
V: TRBV7-6
DNA: TGTGCCAGCAGCCTGGGACTAGCTCCCTCAGATACGCAGTATTTT
CDR3: CASSLGLAPSDTQYF

J: TRBJ1-2
D: TRBD1
V: TRBV27
DNA: TGTGCCAGCAGTACGGGACAGGCCTCCTCTTACCGCTATGGCTACACCTTC
CDR3: CASSTGQASSYRYGYTF